This T cell receptor beta chain was identified during a study of T cell responses to AZD1222 COVID-19 vaccine. Whole-study context: Second-dose recipients at about 4 or about 12 weeks were treated as one pooled group. Findings and limits, study-wide: No repertoire was sampled before or during the peak T cell response, only after it.

A word on this clone: What it recognizes is unknown.

V was trimmed by 1 base and J by 0 bases, leaving 7 bases between them. This CDR3 is built from 15 residues. From germline, CDR1 is MGHRA and CDR2 YSYEKL. Clones were read by immunoSEQ multiplex PCR, and TCRdb kept only the in-frame ones, dropping some. This sample yields roughly 97,000 clones, of which roughly 92% are seen a single time; approximately 5% belongs to the top ten. The sequence derives from an adult in good health. This material consisted of peripheral blood, taken on day 0 of AZD1222 vaccination. The rearrangement joins TRBV4-1 to TRBJ1-3; D not certain. The CDR3 DNA follows: TGCGCCAGCAGCCAAGTGGGCAGCTCTGGAAACACCATATATTTT. This encodes CASSQVGSSGNTIYF.